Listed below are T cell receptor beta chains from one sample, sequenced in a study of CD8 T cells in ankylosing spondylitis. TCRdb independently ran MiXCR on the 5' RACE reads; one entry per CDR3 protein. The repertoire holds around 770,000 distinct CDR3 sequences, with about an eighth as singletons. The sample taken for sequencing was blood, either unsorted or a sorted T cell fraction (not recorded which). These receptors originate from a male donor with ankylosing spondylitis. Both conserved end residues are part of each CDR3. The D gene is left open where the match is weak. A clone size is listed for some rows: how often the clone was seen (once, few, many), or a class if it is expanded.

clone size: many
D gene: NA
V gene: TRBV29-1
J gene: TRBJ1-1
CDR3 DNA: TGCAGCGTTGGTCGAGGGGATACTGAAGCTTTCTTT
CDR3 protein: CSVGRGDTEAFF

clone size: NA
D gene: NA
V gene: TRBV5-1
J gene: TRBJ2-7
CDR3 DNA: TGCGCCAGCAGCTTTTGGGCTAGCGTGAAAGAGCAGTACTTC
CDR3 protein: CASSFWASVKEQYF

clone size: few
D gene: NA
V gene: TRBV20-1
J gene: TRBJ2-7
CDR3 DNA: TGCGGCCTGGATCAGGGTGGCTCCGAGCAGTACTTC
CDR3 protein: CGLDQGGSEQYF

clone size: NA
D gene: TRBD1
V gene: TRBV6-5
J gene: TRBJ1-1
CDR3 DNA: TGTGCCAGCAGTTACTCGGCAGGGGGAAGCACTGAAGCTTTCTTT
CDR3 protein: CASSYSAGGSTEAFF

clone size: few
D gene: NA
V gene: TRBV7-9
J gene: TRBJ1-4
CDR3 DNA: TGTGCCAGCAGCTTTCTAGGGGTGGCAACTAATGAAAAACTGTTTTTT
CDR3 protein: CASSFLGVATNEKLFF

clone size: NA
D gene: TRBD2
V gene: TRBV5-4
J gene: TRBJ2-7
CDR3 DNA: TGTGCCAGCAGCCGTTTCGGGGCTAGCGGGAGCAACGAGCAGTACTTC
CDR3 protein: CASSRFGASGSNEQYF

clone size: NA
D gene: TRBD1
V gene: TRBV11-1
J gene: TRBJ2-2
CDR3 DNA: TGTGCCAGCAGCGCGACAGGGCAGACCCGGGAGCTGTTTTTT
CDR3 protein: CASSATGQTRELFF

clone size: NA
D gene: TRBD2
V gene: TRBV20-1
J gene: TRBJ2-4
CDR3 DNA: TGCAGTGTTTACGGGAGGTGGGGAGACATTCAGTACTTC
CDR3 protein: CSVYGRWGDIQYF

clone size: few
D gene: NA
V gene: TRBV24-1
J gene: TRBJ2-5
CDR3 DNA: TGTGCCACCGCACGGGACTCTGGAGAGACCCAGTACTTC
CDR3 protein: CATARDSGETQYF

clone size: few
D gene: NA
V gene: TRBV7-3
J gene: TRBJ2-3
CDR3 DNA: TGTGCCAGCAGCCTCAGGGGGGGTACTGCCACAGATACGCAGTATTTT
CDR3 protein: CASSLRGGTATDTQYF

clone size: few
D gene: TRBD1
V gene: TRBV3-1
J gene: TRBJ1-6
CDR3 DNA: TGTGCCAGCAGCCCGCGGACAGGGGCAAATTCACCCCTCCACTTT
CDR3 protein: CASSPRTGANSPLHF

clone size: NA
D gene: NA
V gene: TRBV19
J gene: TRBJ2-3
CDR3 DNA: TGTGCCAGTAAATACAGGAGAGGTAGCACAGATACGCAGTATTTT
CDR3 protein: CASKYRRGSTDTQYF

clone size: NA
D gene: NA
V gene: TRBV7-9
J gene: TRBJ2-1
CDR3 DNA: TGTGCCAGCAGATCATGGGGGTACAATGAGCAGTTCTTC
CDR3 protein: CASRSWGYNEQFF

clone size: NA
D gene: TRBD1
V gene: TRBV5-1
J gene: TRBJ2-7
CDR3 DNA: TGCGCCAGCAGGGTCGCGCCGGGACAGGGAGCCGACGAGCAGTACTTC
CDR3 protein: CASRVAPGQGADEQYF

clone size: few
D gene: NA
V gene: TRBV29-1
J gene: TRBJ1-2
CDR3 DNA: TGCAGCGTTGCGGGCAGTCTGGCTGGCTACACCTTC
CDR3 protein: CSVAGSLAGYTF

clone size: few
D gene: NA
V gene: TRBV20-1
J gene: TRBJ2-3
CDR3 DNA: TGCAGTGCTAGAGAGGGGCCAGCAGGGGATACGCAGTATTTT
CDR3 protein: CSAREGPAGDTQYF

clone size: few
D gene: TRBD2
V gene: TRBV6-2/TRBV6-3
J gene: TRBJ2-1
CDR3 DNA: TGTGCCAGCAGTGGACTAGCGGAGCAGTTCTTC
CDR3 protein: CASSGLAEQFF

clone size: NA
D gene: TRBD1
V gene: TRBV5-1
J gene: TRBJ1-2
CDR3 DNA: TGCGCCAGCAGAACAAGGACAGGGCTTTTCTATGGCTACACCTTC
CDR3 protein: CASRTRTGLFYGYTF

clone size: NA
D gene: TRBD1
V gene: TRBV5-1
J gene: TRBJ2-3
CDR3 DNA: TGCGCCAGCAGCCCCGACAGGGGTTCTTCAAGCACAGATACGCAGTATTTT
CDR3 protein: CASSPDRGSSSTDTQYF

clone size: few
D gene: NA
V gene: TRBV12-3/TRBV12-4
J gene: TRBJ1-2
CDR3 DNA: TGTGCCAGCAGTTTTTCCATCTATGGCTACACCTTC
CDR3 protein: CASSFSIYGYTF

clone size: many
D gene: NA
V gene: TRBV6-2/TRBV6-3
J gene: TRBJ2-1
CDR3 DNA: TGTGCCAGCAGTCGTCTTTACAATGAGCAGTTCTTC
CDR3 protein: CASSRLYNEQFF

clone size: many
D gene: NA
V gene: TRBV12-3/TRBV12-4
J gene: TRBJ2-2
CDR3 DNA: TGTGCCAGCAGTTTTGGGGCCGCCGGGGAGCTGTTTTTT
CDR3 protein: CASSFGAAGELFF

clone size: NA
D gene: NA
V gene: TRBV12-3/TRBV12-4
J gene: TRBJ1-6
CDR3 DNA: TGTGCCAGCAGTTTCAGGGGCTTAGGTAATTCACCCCTCCACTTT
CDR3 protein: CASSFRGLGNSPLHF

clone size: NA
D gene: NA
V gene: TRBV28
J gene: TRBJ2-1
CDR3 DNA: TGTGCCAGCAGACGACGGACAGCACGTTCCTACAATGAGCAGTTCTTC
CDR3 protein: CASRRRTARSYNEQFF

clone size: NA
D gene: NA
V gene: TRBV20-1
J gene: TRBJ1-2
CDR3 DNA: TGCAGTGCTAGTCCAGGGCTTAACTATGGCTACACCTTC
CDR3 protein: CSASPGLNYGYTF

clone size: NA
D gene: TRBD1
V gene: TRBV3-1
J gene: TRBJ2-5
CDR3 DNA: TGTGCCAGCAGCCGGCTCAGGGGGCGGACCCAGCAAGAGACCCAGTACTTC
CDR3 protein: CASSRLRGRTQQETQYF

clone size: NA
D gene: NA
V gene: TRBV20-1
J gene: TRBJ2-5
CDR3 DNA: TGCAGTGTTAAGGACGGTCACCAAGAGACCCAGTACTTC
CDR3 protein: CSVKDGHQETQYF

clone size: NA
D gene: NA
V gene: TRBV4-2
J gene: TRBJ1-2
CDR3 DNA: TGTGCCAGCAGCGGTTTTCAAGGAGCTAACTATGGCTACACCTTC
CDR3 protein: CASSGFQGANYGYTF

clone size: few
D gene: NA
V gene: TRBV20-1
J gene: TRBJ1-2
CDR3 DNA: TGCAGTGCGGCCAGAGGGGTTGACTATGGCTACACCTTC
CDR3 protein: CSAARGVDYGYTF

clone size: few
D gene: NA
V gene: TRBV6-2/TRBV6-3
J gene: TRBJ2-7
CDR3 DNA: TGTGCCAGCAGTGGCTATAGTGGTTCCTACGAGCAGTACTTC
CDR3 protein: CASSGYSGSYEQYF

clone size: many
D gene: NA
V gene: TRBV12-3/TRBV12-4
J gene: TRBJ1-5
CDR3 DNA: TGTGCCAGCAGTTTGGTTAATCAGCCCCAGCATTTT
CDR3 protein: CASSLVNQPQHF

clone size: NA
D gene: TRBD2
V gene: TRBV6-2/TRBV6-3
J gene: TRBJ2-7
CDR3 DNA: TGTGCCAGCAGTTACTCGACCAAATCCCTAGCGGACGAGCAGTACTTC
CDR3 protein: CASSYSTKSLADEQYF

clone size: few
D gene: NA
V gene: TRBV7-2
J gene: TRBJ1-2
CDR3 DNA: TGTGCCAGCAGCAAACAGGGAATTGCGGATACCTATGGCTACACCTTC
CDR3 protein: CASSKQGIADTYGYTF

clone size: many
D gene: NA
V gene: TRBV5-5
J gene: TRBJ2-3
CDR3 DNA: TGTGCCAGCAGCTTGGCCCGGACAAAAGATACGCAGTATTTT
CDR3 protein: CASSLARTKDTQYF

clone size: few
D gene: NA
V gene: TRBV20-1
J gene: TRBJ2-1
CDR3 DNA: TGCAGTGCTAGGACCGCTCCCCCACACAATGAGCAGTTCTTC
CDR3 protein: CSARTAPPHNEQFF

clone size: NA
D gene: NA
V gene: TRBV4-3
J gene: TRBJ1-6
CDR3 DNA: TGCGCCAGCAGCCAAGCATATAGCCCTGGGGGTGATTCACCCCTCCACTTT
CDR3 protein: CASSQAYSPGGDSPLHF

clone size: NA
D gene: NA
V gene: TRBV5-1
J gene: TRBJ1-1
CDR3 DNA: TGCGCCAGCAGCCCGCTTGGTGGGTTGGACACTGAAGCTTTCTTT
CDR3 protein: CASSPLGGLDTEAFF

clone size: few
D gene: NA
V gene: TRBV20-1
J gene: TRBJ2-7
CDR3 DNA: TGCAGTGCTTCTCAGGGGTTTTCCTACGAGCAGTACTTC
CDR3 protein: CSASQGFSYEQYF

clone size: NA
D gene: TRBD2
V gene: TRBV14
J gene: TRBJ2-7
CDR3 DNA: TGTGCCAGCAGCCTTAGCGGGAGGTGGTCCTACGAGCAGTACTTC
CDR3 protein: CASSLSGRWSYEQYF

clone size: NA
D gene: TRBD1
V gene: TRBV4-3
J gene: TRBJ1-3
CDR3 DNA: TGCGCCAGCAGCCGACAGGGCGCGTGGAACACCATATATTTT
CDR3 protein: CASSRQGAWNTIYF

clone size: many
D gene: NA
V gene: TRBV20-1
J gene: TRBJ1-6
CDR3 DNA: TGCAGTGCTAGTTATCAGGGGCCATCACCCCTCCACTTT
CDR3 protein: CSASYQGPSPLHF

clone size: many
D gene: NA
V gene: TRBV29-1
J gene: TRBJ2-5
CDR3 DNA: TGCAGCGTTGAAGACGCCCGAGGGGCCCAGTACTTC
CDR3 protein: CSVEDARGAQYF

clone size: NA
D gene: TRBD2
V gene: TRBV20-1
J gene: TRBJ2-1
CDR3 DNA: TGCAGTGCTAGAGATGCGCCGTGGGGGGGGGACAATGAGCAGTTCTTC
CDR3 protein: CSARDAPWGGDNEQFF

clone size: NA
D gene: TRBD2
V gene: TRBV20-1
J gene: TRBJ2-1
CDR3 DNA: TGCAGTGCTAGTCCGGCTAGCGGGAGGTATGAGCAGTTCTTC
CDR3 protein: CSASPASGRYEQFF

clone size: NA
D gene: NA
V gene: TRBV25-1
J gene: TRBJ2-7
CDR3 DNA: TGTGCCAGCAGTGAATATGGCCCCTACGAGCAGTACTTC
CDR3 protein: CASSEYGPYEQYF

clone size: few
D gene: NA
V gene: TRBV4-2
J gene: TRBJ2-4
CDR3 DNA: TGTGCCAGCAGCCAAGTTGCTTATGCCAAAAACATTCAGTACTTC
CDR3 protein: CASSQVAYAKNIQYF